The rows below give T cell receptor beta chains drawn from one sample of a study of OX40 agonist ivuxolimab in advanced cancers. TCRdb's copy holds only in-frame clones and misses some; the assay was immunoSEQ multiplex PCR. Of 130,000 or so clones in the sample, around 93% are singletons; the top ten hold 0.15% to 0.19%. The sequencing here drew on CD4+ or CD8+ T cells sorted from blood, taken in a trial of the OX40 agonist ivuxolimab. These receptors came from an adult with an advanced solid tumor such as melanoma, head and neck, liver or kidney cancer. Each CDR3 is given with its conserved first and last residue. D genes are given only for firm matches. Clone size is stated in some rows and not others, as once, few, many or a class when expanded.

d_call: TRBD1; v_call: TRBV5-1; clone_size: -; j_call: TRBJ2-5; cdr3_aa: CASSPGQGWETQYF; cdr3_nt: TGCGCCAGCAGCCCGGGACAGGGTTGGGAGACCCAGTACTTC
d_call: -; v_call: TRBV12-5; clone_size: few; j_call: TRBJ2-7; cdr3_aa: CASGLVKEGRGAYEQYF; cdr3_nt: TGTGCTAGTGGTTTGGTCAAAGAGGGCAGGGGGGCCTACGAGCAGTACTTC
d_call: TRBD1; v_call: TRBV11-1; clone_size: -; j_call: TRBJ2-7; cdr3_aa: CASSLAGTGGNEQYF; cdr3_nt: TGTGCCAGCAGCTTAGCCGGGACAGGGGGCAACGAGCAGTACTTC
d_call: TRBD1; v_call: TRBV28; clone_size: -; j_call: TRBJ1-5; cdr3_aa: CASSIHSGQGWHF; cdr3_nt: TGTGCCAGCAGTATTCATTCGGGACAGGGCTGGCATTTT
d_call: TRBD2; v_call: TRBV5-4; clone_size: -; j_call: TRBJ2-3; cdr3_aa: CASRPGTSLVTQYF; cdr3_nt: TGTGCCAGCAGACCCGGGACTAGTTTAGTTACGCAGTATTTT
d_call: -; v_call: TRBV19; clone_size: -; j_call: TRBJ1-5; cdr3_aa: CASSIEPSLHQQPQHF; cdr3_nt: TGTGCCAGTAGTATAGAGCCGAGCCTACACCAACAGCCCCAGCATTTT
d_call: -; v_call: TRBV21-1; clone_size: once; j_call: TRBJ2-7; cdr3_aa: CASREWLGTGASEQYF; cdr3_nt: TGTGCCAGCAGAGAGTGGCTTGGGACAGGGGCCTCCGAGCAGTACTTC
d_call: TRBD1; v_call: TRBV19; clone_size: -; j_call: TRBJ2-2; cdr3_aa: CASSQGQVNTGELFF; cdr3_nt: TGTGCCAGTAGTCAGGGACAGGTGAACACCGGGGAGCTGTTTTTT
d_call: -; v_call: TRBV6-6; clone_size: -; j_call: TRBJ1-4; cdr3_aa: CASRNQPGLYEKLFF; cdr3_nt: TGTGCCAGCCGAAACCAGCCGGGTTTATATGAAAAACTGTTTTTT
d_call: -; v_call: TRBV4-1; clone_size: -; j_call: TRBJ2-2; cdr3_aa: CASRRTGSGELFF; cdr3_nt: TGCGCCAGCAGGCGTACAGGGTCCGGGGAGCTGTTTTTT
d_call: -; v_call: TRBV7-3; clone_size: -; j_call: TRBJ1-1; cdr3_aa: CASSSIGNAEAFF; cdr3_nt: TGTGCCAGCAGCTCCATCGGCAACGCTGAAGCTTTCTTT
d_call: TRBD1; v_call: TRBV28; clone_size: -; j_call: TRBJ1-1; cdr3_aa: CASSLFGGQGRAEAFF; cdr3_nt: TGTGCCAGCAGTTTATTTGGGGGACAGGGGAGGGCTGAAGCTTTCTTT
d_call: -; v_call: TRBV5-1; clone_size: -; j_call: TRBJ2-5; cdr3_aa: CASSLVGVGRVQETQYF; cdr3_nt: TGCGCCAGCAGCTTGGTGGGGGTCGGACGAGTCCAAGAGACCCAGTACTTC
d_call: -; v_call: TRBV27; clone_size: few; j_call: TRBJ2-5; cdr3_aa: CASARRVQETQYF; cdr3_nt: TGTGCCAGCGCCCGAAGGGTCCAAGAGACCCAGTACTTC
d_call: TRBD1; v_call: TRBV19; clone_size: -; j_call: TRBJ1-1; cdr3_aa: CASSIVTGGPNTEAFF; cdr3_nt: TGTGCCAGTAGTATTGTGACAGGGGGCCCGAACACTGAAGCTTTCTTT
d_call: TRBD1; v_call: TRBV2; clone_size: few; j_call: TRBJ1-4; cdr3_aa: CASSDPGQGRGEKLFF; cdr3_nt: TGTGCCAGCAGTGACCCGGGACAGGGTCGGGGTGAAAAACTGTTTTTT
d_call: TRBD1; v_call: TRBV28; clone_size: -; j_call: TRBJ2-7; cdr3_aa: CASSVIGTGGYEQYF; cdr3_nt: TGTGCCAGCAGTGTGATCGGGACAGGGGGCTACGAGCAGTACTTC
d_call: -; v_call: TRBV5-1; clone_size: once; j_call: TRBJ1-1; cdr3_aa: CASSPGAANTEAFF; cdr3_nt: TGCGCCAGCAGCCCCGGGGCGGCGAACACTGAAGCTTTCTTT
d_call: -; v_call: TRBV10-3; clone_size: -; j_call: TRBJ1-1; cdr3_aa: CAISESYRGRTEAFF; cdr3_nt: TGTGCCATCAGTGAGTCGTATCGGGGTAGAACTGAAGCTTTCTTT
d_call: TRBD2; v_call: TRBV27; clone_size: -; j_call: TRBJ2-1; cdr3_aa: CASSLAGGSYNEQFF; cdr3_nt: TGTGCCAGCAGTTTGGCGGGAGGTTCCTACAATGAGCAGTTCTTC
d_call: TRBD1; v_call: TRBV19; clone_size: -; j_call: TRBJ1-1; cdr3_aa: CASKLRTGGTEAFF; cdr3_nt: TGTGCCAGTAAATTGAGGACAGGGGGCACTGAAGCTTTCTTT
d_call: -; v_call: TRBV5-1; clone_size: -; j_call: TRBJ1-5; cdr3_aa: CASSLGPRGFDRQPQHF; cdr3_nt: TGCGCCAGCAGCTTAGGTCCAAGAGGGTTCGATCGTCAGCCCCAGCATTTT